The 27 T cell receptor beta chains below were found in one sample sequenced in a study of blood T cells in healthy people across ages. Next came a second PCR, run for about 6 to 12 cycles, which used a sample-barcoded 5' primer along with a J-beta primer mix. TCRdb used MiXCR to reprocess the 5' RACE reads, holding one entry per CDR3 protein. The repertoire holds some 1.4 million distinct CDR3 sequences, with 42% as singletons. Specimen: blood. The receptors stem from a woman aged 18 to 35 in good health.

The V and J genes are TRBV29-1 and TRBJ2-1; the match to TRBD2 covers 14 bases. Germline CDR1 reads SQVTM; CDR2 reads ANQGSEA. V dropped 6 bases and J dropped 6; count of bases not matched to a gene: 1. There are 13 residues in the CDR3. The CDR3 DNA reads TGCAGCGTCGGGACTAGCGGGAGCAATGAGCAGTTCTTC. Amino acid sequence: CSVGTSGSNEQFF.

Of note for this clonotype: A read error may account for a junction end that differs from germline. The rearrangement joins TRBV12-3 or TRBV12-4 to TRBJ2-1; 11 bases match TRBD2. The CDR3 extends over 19 amino acids. The chain's CDR3 is CAGSIQNSGLADFYNEQFF. Written as DNA, the CDR3 is TGTGCCGGCAGCATCCAGAACTCGGGACTAGCGGATTTCTACAATGAGCAGTTCTTC.

The V gene is TRBV19, the J gene TRBJ2-1; 7 bases line up with TRBD1. The germline CDR1 and CDR2 sequences are LNHDA and SQIVND (reference sequence). V gave up 6 bases and J gave up 7 bases; unmatched junction bases: 3. The length of the CDR3 is 12 residues. CDR3 amino acids: CASRQGQNEQFF. CDR3 DNA sequence: TGTGCCAGTAGACAGGGACAGAATGAGCAGTTCTTC.

V usage is TRBV5-6 and J usage is TRBJ2-5, with 9 bases that match TRBD1. The ends lost 4 bases at V and 5 bases at J; junction bases unmatched: 6. CDR1 and CDR2 (germline): SGHDT, YYEEEE. The CDR3 totals 14 residues. The CDR3: CASSPGQGLETQYF. The CDR3 nucleotides read TGTGCCAGCAGCCCAGGACAGGGGCTGGAGACCCAGTACTTC.

This clonotype was seen a few times. The chain recombines TRBV6-1 with TRBJ1-1, with D perhaps matching TRBD1 (6 bases). From germline, CDR1 is MNHNS and CDR2 SASEGT. The CDR3 has 11 residues. Trimming left V 6 bases short and J 11 bases short, with 13 bases between. For the CDR3, the DNA is TGTGCCAGCAGAGCAGGGGTAGGCGCTTTCTTT. This translates into CASRAGVGAFF.

The CDR3 DNA is TGTGCCAGCAGCCCCAGCATAATCTACAATGAGCAGTTCTTC. Amino acid sequence: CASSPSIIYNEQFF. The chain links TRBV7-2 to TRBJ2-1; D gene uncertain. The V end lost 5 bases, the J end lost 3 bases, and 11 bases lay between the germline ends. The V gene's germline CDR1 is SGHTA and CDR2 FQGNSA. The CDR3 has 14 residues.

This sequence joins TRBV15 and TRBJ2-7; the match to TRBD2 covers 13 bases. CDR3 length equals 17 residues. J was trimmed by 7 bases and V by 2 bases; bases with no gene match: 11. Germline CDR1 LNHNV, CDR2 YYDKDF (reference sequence). The CDR3 protein is CATSRRKGTSGNNEQYF. The CDR3 DNA sequence: TGTGCCACCAGCAGACGCAAAGGGACTAGCGGGAACAATGAGCAGTACTTC.

This clonotype has more than one count but fewer than ten. The V gene is TRBV20-1, the J gene TRBJ2-5; D unresolved. Trimming took 3 bases from V and 7 from J, leaving 12 bases between them. This CDR3 comprises 12 residues. Per the germline V gene, CDR1 is DFQATT and CDR2 is SNEGSKA (reference sequence). The CDR3 bases are TGCAGTGCTAGGGGTCCGACTGGGACCCAGTACTTC. This translates into CSARGPTGTQYF.

This chain connects TRBV10-3 to TRBJ2-4; no clear D gene. The end of the DNA is better explained by TRBJ2-7, so the J call may be wrong. The CDR3 length is 14 residues. Germline lookup yields CDR1 ENHRY and CDR2 SYGVKD. CDR3 bases: TGTGCCATCAGTGAAGGGATCCCTACCCACGAGCAGTACTTC. It codes for CAISEGIPTHEQYF.

Here the CDR3 DNA reads TGTGCCAGCACCCGAACCCAGGGACAGGGGGCGAATGGCTACACCTTC. It encodes CASTRTQGQGANGYTF. V gene TRBV2 combines with J gene TRBJ1-2; the match to TRBD1 covers 12 bases. Germline trimming cut 7 bases from V and 6 bases from J; bases unmatched to any gene: 12. Germline CDR1 is SNHLY and CDR2 is FYNNEI. This CDR3 region has 16 residues.

This clonotype occurred a few times. The chain links TRBV7-2 to TRBJ2-5, with a weak D call TRBD2 (5 bases). This CDR3 spans 19 amino acids. Trimming removed 4 bases from V and 0 bases from J, with 24 bases in between. CDR1 is SGHTA, CDR2 FQGNSA, per germline. The CDR3 is CASSWRGVLAERYQETQYF. The CDR3 DNA reads TGTGCCAGCAGCTGGAGAGGTGTGCTAGCAGAGCGATACCAAGAGACCCAGTACTTC.

V is TRBV20-1 and J is TRBJ1-2; tentatively, D is TRBD1 (5 bases). CDR3 length: 14 amino acids. V gave up 6 bases and J gave up 0 bases, with 14 bases separating them. Per the germline V gene, CDR1 is DFQATT and CDR2 is SNEGSKA (reference sequence). As DNA, the CDR3 is TGCAGTGCCAGGAATGACAGACCTAACTATGGCTACACCTTC. Translation: CSARNDRPNYGYTF.

The chain combines TRBV25-1 with TRBJ1-4, with a possible D match to TRBD1 (5 bases). With 7 bases removed from V and 8 bases from J, the gap between germline ends came to 17 bases. This CDR3 has 14 residues. Germline V lookup: CDR1 MGHDK, CDR2 SYGVNS. As DNA, the CDR3 is TGTGCCAGCACCGAATCGATGGGGGGGGAAAAACTGTTTTTT. It specifies CASTESMGGEKLFF.

V usage is TRBV29-1 and J usage is TRBJ2-3; the match to TRBD1 covers 9 bases. J lost 5 bases, V lost 7 bases, and 4 bases had no gene match. This CDR3 has 12 residues. The V gene's germline CDR1 is SQVTM and CDR2 ANQGSEA. This chain's CDR3 is CSAGQGLDTQYF. CDR3 bases: TGCAGCGCGGGACAGGGCCTAGATACGCAGTATTTT.

On this clonotype itself: This may come from a read error, since a much larger clone is one base off. The rearrangement links TRBV18 to TRBJ2-4; either TRBD1 or TRBD2 may fit D (5 bases each). The CDR3 contains 14 residues. Germline loops: CDR1 KGHSH, CDR2 LQKENI. V was shortened by 4 bases and J by 13 bases, with 20 bases between the two germline ends. Here the CDR3 DNA reads TGTGCCAGCTCACACCCCTTGAAGGGGAGTGAGCAGTACTTC. This encodes CASSHPLKGSEQYF.

This clonotype was seen once. This chain links TRBV6-5 with TRBJ2-7; possibly TRBD1 or TRBD2 for D (5 bases each). This CDR3 comprises 15 residues. V was pared by 6 bases and J by 7 bases, with 22 bases between. CDR1 and CDR2 from the germline V gene are MNHEY and SVGAGI. The CDR3 protein is CASSLRDLSYNEQYF. The CDR3 bases are TGTGCCAGCAGCCTCCGGGACCTGTCCTACAATGAGCAGTACTTC.

The chain has TRBV10-3 and TRBJ2-1; 12 bases agree with TRBD2. Trimming took 7 bases from V and 10 from J; bases not matched to a gene: 11. This CDR3 contains 15 residues. Germline CDR1 ENHRY, CDR2 SYGVKD. The CDR3 DNA is TGTGCCATCAAGACTAGCGGGGGAAGAGCGGACGAGCAGTTCTTC. Its translation is CAIKTSGGRADEQFF.

The chain recombines TRBV3-1 with TRBJ2-3; D is uncertain. Germline CDR1 and CDR2: LGHDT and YNNKEL (reference sequence). V was cut by 1 base and J by 3 bases, with 8 bases left in between. The CDR3 sequence is 14 residues long. Here the CDR3 reads CASSQGISTDTQYF. The CDR3 nucleotides are TGTGCCAGCAGCCAAGGAATCTCGACAGATACGCAGTATTTT.

This rearrangement joins TRBV20-1 to TRBJ2-3; D is ambiguous. Germline CDR1 and CDR2: DFQATT and SNEGSKA (reference sequence). V was clipped by 1 base and J by 0 bases, with 11 bases between them. There are 15 residues in the CDR3. CDR3 sequence (DNA): TGCAGTGCTAGAGCTCCACTTTCTAGCACAGATACGCAGTATTTT. Amino acid sequence: CSARAPLSSTDTQYF.

The chain links TRBV12-3 or TRBV12-4 to TRBJ1-1, with D perhaps matching TRBD1 (5 bases). The CDR3 length is 14 residues. The V end lost 4 bases, the J end lost 4 bases, and 13 bases lay between the germline ends. The CDR3 DNA reads TGTGCCAGCAGTTGGACGGGGCCGGGCACTGAAGCTTTCTTT. Its translation: CASSWTGPGTEAFF.

The chain couples TRBV12-3 or TRBV12-4 to TRBJ2-4; 8 positions match TRBD1. The J call may be in error: the DNA end matches TRBJ2-5 better. There are 13 residues in the CDR3. CDR3 sequence: CASLRGLKETQYF. Here the CDR3 DNA reads TGTGCCAGCCTCAGGGGGCTGAAGGAGACCCAGTACTTC.

The chain employs TRBV20-1 and TRBJ1-1; D remains unclear. V lost 6 bases to trimming and J lost 7 bases, with 24 bases between them. Germline V gene lookup returns CDR1 DFQATT and CDR2 SNEGSKA (reference sequence). This CDR3 has 15 amino acids. In DNA, the CDR3 is TGCAGTGCCTTAGTTCCGGCAGGAGGAGTTCATGAAGCTTTCTTT. This gives the protein CSALVPAGGVHEAFF.

The gene calls are TRBV6-6 and TRBJ2-4; the D gene is possibly TRBD1 (6 bases). With the DNA end fitting TRBJ2-5 better, the J assignment may be wrong. CDR1 and CDR2 (germline): MNHNY, SVGAGI (reference sequence). This CDR3 is built from 15 residues. Here the CDR3 reads CASSYSIGGAETQYF. CDR3 in DNA: TGTGCCAGCAGTTACTCTATAGGGGGAGCAGAGACCCAGTACTTC.

The chain couples TRBV6-5 to TRBJ2-7, with D unresolved. From germline, CDR1 is MNHEY and CDR2 SVGAGI. The V gene lost 6 bases and the J gene lost 0 bases, with 15 bases spanning the gap. This CDR3 is built from 15 residues. Here the CDR3 DNA reads TGTGCCAGCAGCCCCCGACTCCAAAGCTCCTACGAGCAGTACTTC. It specifies CASSPRLQSSYEQYF.

This clonotype has only a few counts. The rearrangement links TRBV30 to TRBJ2-5, with 7 bases matching TRBD2. CDR1 is GTSNPN and CDR2 is SVGIG in the germline V gene (reference sequence). J lost 4 bases, V lost 3 bases, and 8 bases had no gene match. The CDR3 totals 14 residues. The CDR3 nucleotides are TGTGCCTGGAGGCATGGGGGGGGATTAGAGACCCAGTACTTC. This sequence encodes CAWRHGGGLETQYF.

Only a few counts were recorded for this clonotype. The chain recombines TRBV6-2 or TRBV6-3 with TRBJ2-3; 12 bases align to TRBD2. Germline assignment: CDR1 MNHEY and CDR2 SVGEGT. This CDR3 is 17 amino acids long. V lost 0 bases, J lost 5 bases, and 6 bases stayed unmatched. The CDR3 here is CASSYSRTSGNEDTQYF. The CDR3 coding sequence is TGTGCCAGCAGTTACTCGAGGACTAGCGGGAATGAAGATACGCAGTATTTT.

This chain links TRBV30 with TRBJ2-3; 7 bases fit TRBD1. Germline CDR1 GTSNPN, CDR2 SVGIG (reference sequence). The CDR3 is 13 residues long. V gave up 4 bases and J gave up 6 bases; unmatched junction bases: 7. This CDR3 is CAWTPKGADTQYF. The CDR3 DNA sequence: TGTGCCTGGACGCCTAAGGGGGCGGATACGCAGTATTTT. The entire variable domain, with the rest obtained from reference TRBV30 and TRBJ2-3, is as follows: SQTIHQWPATLVQPVGSPLSLECTVEGTSNPNLYWYRQAAGRGLQLLFYSVGIGQISSEVPQNLSASRPQDRQFILSSKKLLLSDSGFYLCAWTPKGADTQYFGPGTRLTVL.